One and the same sample provided the 17 T cell receptor beta chains below, sequenced in a study of shared clonotypes between healthy human individuals. Profiled with immunoSEQ multiplex PCR; TCRdb holds only in-frame clones, not every one. The sample contains roughly 2.4 million clones, more than 90% of which appear only once. The sample consisted of naive CD4+ T cells sorted from blood. Sample subset: CD45RA+ positively selected. The receptor source for this set is a man in his late teens or twenties in good health.

Notes on this clone: The sample carries other DNA sequences with the same CDR3. The chain uses TRBV18 and TRBJ1-6; D remains unclear. CDR1 KGHSH and CDR2 LQKENI come from the germline V gene. This CDR3 is built from 14 residues. V gave up 2 bases and J gave up 7 bases, with 9 bases separating them. The CDR3 coding sequence is TGTGCCAGCTCACCAAGAGACACCAATTCACCCCTCCACTTT. It yields the protein CASSPRDTNSPLHF.

The V gene is TRBV19, the J gene TRBJ1-4, with D perhaps matching TRBD1 (5 bases). Trimming removed 5 bases from V and 10 bases from J, with 17 bases in between. CDR1 and CDR2 from the germline V gene are LNHDA and SQIVND (reference sequence). This CDR3 has 14 residues. CDR3 sequence: CASSVGHKNGKLFF. CDR3 sequence (DNA): TGTGCCAGTAGTGTAGGACATAAGAACGGAAAACTGTTTTTT. Together with reference TRBV19 and TRBJ1-4, the CDR3 gives the full variable domain: DGGITQSPKYLFRKEGQNVTLSCEQNLNHDAMYWYRQDPGQGLRLIYYSQIVNDFQKGDIAEGYSVSREKKESFPLTVTSAQKNPTAFYLCASSVGHKNGKLFFGSGTQLSVL.

The V and J genes are TRBV18 and TRBJ2-2; 7 bases line up with TRBD2. Germline CDR1 and CDR2: KGHSH and LQKENI. V was pared by 3 bases and J by 6 bases, with 25 bases of the junction left unmatched. The CDR3 covers 21 residues. CDR3 nucleotides: TGTGCCAGCTCACCTGATAAAAACCCCGCCGGGGAGGGACCACCTCCCGGGGAGCTGTTTTTT. Its translation: CASSPDKNPAGEGPPPGELFF.

The chain has TRBV6-6 and TRBJ2-4; D might be TRBD2 (7 bases). Trimming stripped 2 bases from V and 3 bases from J, with 14 bases between. This CDR3 is built from 16 residues. Germline V gene sequence: CDR1 MNHNY, CDR2 SVGAGI (reference sequence). CDR3 in amino acids: CASSYPGGRGKNIQYF. CDR3 in DNA: TGTGCCAGCAGTTACCCCGGGGGGCGCGGCAAAAACATTCAGTACTTC.

V gene TRBV7-2 combines with J gene TRBJ2-1, with D uncertain. Per germline, CDR1 SGHTA and CDR2 FQGNSA. V dropped 1 base and J dropped 7 bases, with 14 bases sitting between them. The CDR3 is made up of 15 amino acids. Here the CDR3 DNA reads TGTGCCAGCAGCTTAGTCAGCCAGGAAGGTAATGAGCAGTTCTTC. Translated, it gives CASSLVSQEGNEQFF.

V usage is TRBV15 and J usage is TRBJ1-6; the D gene is possibly TRBD1 (6 bases). The germline CDR1 and CDR2 sequences are LNHNV and YYDKDF (reference sequence). Between the trimmed V and J ends, which lost 0 bases and 9 bases, there was a span of 12 bases. This CDR3 has 15 residues. The CDR3 region has the DNA TGTGCCACCAGCAGAGATGTGGGACACGGTTCACCCCTCCACTTT. Residues: CATSRDVGHGSPLHF.

The rearrangement joins TRBV28 to TRBJ2-7, with D possibly being TRBD1 or TRBD2 (5 bases each). V lost 2 bases, J lost 5 bases, and 10 bases lay in between. CDR3 length: 13 amino acids. Per germline, CDR1 MDHEN and CDR2 SYDVKM. This CDR3 reads CASSLEVGDEQYF. The CDR3 DNA reads TGTGCCAGCAGTTTAGAGGTGGGGGACGAGCAGTACTTC.

J is TRBJ2-1 and V is TRBV18, with 12 bases lining up with TRBD2. After removal of 4 bases from V and 3 bases from J, the junction contained 1 base not matched to a gene. Per germline, CDR1 KGHSH and CDR2 LQKENI. The CDR3 has 15 residues. DNA for the CDR3: TGTGCCAGCTCACAACTAGCGGGAGGCTACAATGAGCAGTTCTTC. The encoded protein is CASSQLAGGYNEQFF.

The gene calls are TRBV6-1 and TRBJ2-3; D is unclear. Germline V CDR1 and CDR2: MNHNS, SASEGT. The CDR3 has 12 amino acids. V was shortened by 9 bases and J by 8 bases, with 15 bases between the two germline ends. This CDR3 reads CASRGSGFTQYF. The CDR3 DNA follows: TGTGCCAGTCGCGGATCGGGTTTTACGCAGTATTTT.

V and J are TRBV5-4 and TRBJ2-5; 8 nucleotides match TRBD1. This CDR3 has 15 residues. The ends lost 4 bases at V and 4 bases at J; junction bases unmatched: 9. The V gene's germline CDR1 is SGHNT and CDR2 YYREEE (reference sequence). This CDR3 reads CASSQPGQGGETQYF. CDR3 nucleotides: TGTGCCAGCAGCCAACCTGGACAGGGAGGAGAGACCCAGTACTTC.

About this clone: The sample contains more than one DNA sequence encoding this CDR3. The chain has TRBV2 and TRBJ2-7; D uncertain. Germline V gives CDR1 SNHLY, CDR2 FYNNEI. The V gene lost 4 bases and the J gene lost 3 bases, with 4 bases spanning the gap. CDR3 length: 11 amino acids. The CDR3 nucleotides read TGTGCCAGCAGTGGTCACTACGAGCAGTACTTC. It encodes CASSGHYEQYF.

This clone showed up just once. The chain joins TRBV7-9 to TRBJ2-2, with unresolved D. V was trimmed by 1 base and J by 2 bases, leaving 14 bases between them. This CDR3 is built from 17 residues. Germline V lookup: CDR1 SEHNR, CDR2 FQNEAQ (reference sequence). CDR3 nucleotides: TGTGCCAGCAGCTTAGATTTGAGGACGCCAAACACCGGGGAGCTGTTTTTT. This gives the protein CASSLDLRTPNTGELFF.

The chain combines TRBV7-9 with TRBJ2-1; D perhaps matches TRBD2 (5 bases). CDR1 and CDR2 (germline): SEHNR, FQNEAQ (reference sequence). The CDR3 totals 15 residues. Between the trimmed V and J ends, which lost 5 bases and 4 bases, there was a span of 15 bases. The CDR3 protein is CASSPLGSGYNEQFF. The CDR3 region has the DNA TGTGCCAGCAGCCCACTCGGGTCGGGGTACAATGAGCAGTTCTTC.

With regard to this clone: In the same sample, other DNA sequences code for this CDR3. This chain uses TRBV7-2 with TRBJ1-1; D ambiguous. Germline-derived CDR1 and CDR2 are SGHTA and FQGNSA. This CDR3 is built from 12 residues. Trimming shortened V by 1 base and J by 8 bases, and 8 bases separated the two germline ends. The CDR3 sequence is CASSLEAGEAFF. The CDR3 DNA is TGTGCCAGCAGCTTAGAGGCGGGAGAAGCTTTCTTT.

The chain is built from TRBV7-9 and TRBJ1-4, with no clear D. V was cut by 1 base and J by 8 bases, with 14 bases left in between. This CDR3 spans 15 amino acids. Germline V gives CDR1 SEHNR, CDR2 FQNEAQ (reference sequence). CDR3 residues: CASSLVGDIGEKLFF. The CDR3 nucleotides read TGTGCCAGCAGCTTAGTTGGGGATATTGGCGAAAAACTGTTTTTT. Full variable domain (remainder filled in from reference TRBV7-9 and TRBJ1-4): DTGVSQNPRHKITKRGQNVTFRCDPISEHNRLYWYRQTLGQGPEFLTYFQNEAQLEKSRLLSDRFSAERPKGSFSTLEIQRTEQGDSAMYLCASSLVGDIGEKLFFGSGTQLSVL.

V is TRBV4-1 and J is TRBJ1-3; 9 bases fit TRBD1. The CDR3 runs 15 residues. J lost 4 bases, V lost 4 bases, and 5 bases had no gene match. CDR1 and CDR2 (germline): MGHRA, YSYEKL. The CDR3 sequence is CASSLTGTGGNTIYF. The CDR3 DNA is TGCGCCAGCAGCCTAACCGGGACAGGGGGAAACACCATATATTTT.

The chain is built from TRBV30 and TRBJ2-2; TRBD1 is a possible D gene (6 bases). Germline assignment: CDR1 GTSNPN and CDR2 SVGIG (reference sequence). V was shortened by 4 bases and J by 5 bases, with 14 bases between the two germline ends. The CDR3 totals 14 residues. The chain's CDR3 is CAWTRTAPTGELFF. CDR3 bases: TGTGCCTGGACCCGGACAGCCCCAACCGGGGAGCTGTTTTTT.